This entry is about one TCR beta chain. Antigen specificity is unknown. The data belong to a study of somatic mutations in cytotoxic T cells in rheumatoid arthritis. Notes on the study in general: An increase in CD8+ clonality with age was seen in rheumatoid arthritis patients but not in healthy controls.

The CDR3 has 15 residues. Germline-derived CDR1 and CDR2 are SGHVS and FNYEAQ. With V trimmed by 6 bases and J by 7 bases, 8 bases remained unmatched. Sequencing used immunoSEQ multiplex PCR; TCRdb keeps in-frame clones, though not all of them. The sample holds more than 15,000 clones; 75% to 85% are singletons and the top ten take 20% to 25%. This chain links TRBV7-6 with TRBJ1-4; 10 bases map to TRBD1. This clonotype originated in an adult with rheumatoid arthritis. Sequencing was carried out using CD8+ T cells sorted from blood. The chain's CDR3 is CASSPDRGRSEKLFF. The DNA of the CDR3 is TGTGCCAGCAGTCCCGACAGGGGGCGAAGTGAAAAACTGTTTTTT. Using reference TRBV7-6 and TRBJ1-4 for the parts outside the CDR3, the full variable domain is GAGVSQSPRYKVTKRGQDVALRCDPISGHVSLYWYRQALGQGPEFLTYFNYEAQQDKSGLPNDRFSAERPEGSISTLTIQRTEQRDSAMYRCASSPDRGRSEKLFFGSGTQLSVL.